The entry below gives a single TCR beta chain sequence along with its context. The antigen is unknown. V was pared by 7 bases and J by 5 bases, with 12 bases between. The CDR3 contains 12 residues. The sample comes from a study of blood T cells in healthy people across ages. Study findings and constraints: Relative to aged donors, long-lived donors carried more naive CD4+ cells and displayed higher diversity.

The use of a sample-barcoded 5' primer and a J-beta primer mix characterized a second PCR of about 6 to 11 cycles. TCRdb recomputed calls from the 5' RACE reads with MiXCR, one row per CDR3 protein. The profile shows roughly 800,000 distinct CDR3 sequences, more than 45% of them singletons. The material sequenced was blood. V usage is TRBV12-3 or TRBV12-4 and J usage is TRBJ2-7; the D call may be TRBD1 or TRBD2 (5 bases each). This TCR was recovered from a man between 25 and 39 years old in good health. CDR3 nucleotides: TGTGCCAGCACAACCGGGGCACACGAGCAGTACTTC. Encoded protein: CASTTGAHEQYF.